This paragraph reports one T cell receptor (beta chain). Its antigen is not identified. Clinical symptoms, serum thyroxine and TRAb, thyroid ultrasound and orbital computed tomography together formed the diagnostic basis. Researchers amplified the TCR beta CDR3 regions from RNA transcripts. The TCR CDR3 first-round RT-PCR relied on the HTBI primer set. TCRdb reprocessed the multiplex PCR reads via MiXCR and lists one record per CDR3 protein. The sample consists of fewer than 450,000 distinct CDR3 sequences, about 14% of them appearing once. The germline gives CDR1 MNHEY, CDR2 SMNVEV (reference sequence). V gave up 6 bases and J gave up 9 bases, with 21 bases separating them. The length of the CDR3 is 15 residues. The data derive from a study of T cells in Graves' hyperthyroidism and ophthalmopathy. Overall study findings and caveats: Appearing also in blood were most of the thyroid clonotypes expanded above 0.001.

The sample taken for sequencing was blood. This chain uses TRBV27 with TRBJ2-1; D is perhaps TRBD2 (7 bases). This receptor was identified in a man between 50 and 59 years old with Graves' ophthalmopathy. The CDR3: CASRTGRVYIGEQFF. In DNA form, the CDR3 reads TGTGCCAGCAGAACAGGGAGGGTTTATATCGGTGAGCAGTTCTTC.